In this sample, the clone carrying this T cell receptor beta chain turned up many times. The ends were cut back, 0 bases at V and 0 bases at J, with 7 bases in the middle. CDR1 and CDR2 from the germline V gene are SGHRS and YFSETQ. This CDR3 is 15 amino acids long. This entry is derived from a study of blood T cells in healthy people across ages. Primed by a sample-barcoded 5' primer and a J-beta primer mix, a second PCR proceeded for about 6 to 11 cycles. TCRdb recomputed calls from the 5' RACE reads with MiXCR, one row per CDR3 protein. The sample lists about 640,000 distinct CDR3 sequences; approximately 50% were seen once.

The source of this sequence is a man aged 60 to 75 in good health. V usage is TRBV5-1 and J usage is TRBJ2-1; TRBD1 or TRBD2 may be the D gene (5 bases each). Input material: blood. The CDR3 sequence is CASSLEGSSYNEQFF. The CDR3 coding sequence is TGCGCCAGCAGCTTGGAGGGGAGCTCCTACAATGAGCAGTTCTTC.